The sequence of this TCR beta chain was determined in a study of T-cell reconstitution after alpha-beta-depleted transplantation in children. Findings and limits, study-wide: Some patients showed high day-60 TCRbeta diversity, which derived from surviving recipient T cells and thymic progenitors. One year post-transplant, T-cell counts and diversity were largely derived from T cells produced anew. Several hundred expanded graft clones reportedly gave rise to the alpha-beta T cells present about two months after transplant.

This CDR3 has 16 amino acids. The germline CDR1 and CDR2 sequences are MNHEY and SMNVEV (reference sequence). Unmatched junction bases numbered 3, after V lost 0 bases and J lost 7 bases. Preparation of the TCRbeta library involved a method that used unique molecular identifiers. TCRdb called the PCR reads again in MiXCR, with one record for every CDR3 protein. The data show 300,000 to 400,000 distinct CDR3 sequences, roughly 15% seen once. With respect to this clonotype: Its antigen is unknown.

J is TRBJ1-6 and V is TRBV27, with 10 bases matching TRBD1. Specimen: PBMCs, mostly from graft donor cells, collected 360 days after TCRalphabeta/CD19-depleted stem cell transplant. The clonotype originates from a male patient aged 2 to 10 who had a stem cell transplant for acute lymphoblastic leukemia, so the T cells may come from the graft donor. The DNA of the CDR3 is TGTGCCAGCAGTTTATCGACAGGGGGCTTCAATTCACCCCTCCACTTT. Translating it yields CASSLSTGGFNSPLHF.